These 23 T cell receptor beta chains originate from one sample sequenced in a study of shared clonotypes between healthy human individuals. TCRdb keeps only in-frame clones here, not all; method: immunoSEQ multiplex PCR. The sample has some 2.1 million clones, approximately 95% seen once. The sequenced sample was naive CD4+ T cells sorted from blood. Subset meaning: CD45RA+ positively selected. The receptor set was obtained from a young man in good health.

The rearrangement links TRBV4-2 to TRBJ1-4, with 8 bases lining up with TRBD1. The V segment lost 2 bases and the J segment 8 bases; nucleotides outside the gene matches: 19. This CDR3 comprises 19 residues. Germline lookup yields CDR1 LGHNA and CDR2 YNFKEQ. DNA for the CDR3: TGTGCCAGCAGCCAACTTCCCCCCTCTGACAGGGGAGTTGAAGAAAAACTGTTTTTT. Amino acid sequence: CASSQLPPSDRGVEEKLFF.

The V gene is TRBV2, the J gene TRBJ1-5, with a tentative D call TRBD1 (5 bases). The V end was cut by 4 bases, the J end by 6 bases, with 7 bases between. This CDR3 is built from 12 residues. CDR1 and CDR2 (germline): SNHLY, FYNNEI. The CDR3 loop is CASSGGVQPQHF. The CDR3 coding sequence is TGTGCCAGCAGTGGGGGGGTTCAGCCCCAGCATTTT.

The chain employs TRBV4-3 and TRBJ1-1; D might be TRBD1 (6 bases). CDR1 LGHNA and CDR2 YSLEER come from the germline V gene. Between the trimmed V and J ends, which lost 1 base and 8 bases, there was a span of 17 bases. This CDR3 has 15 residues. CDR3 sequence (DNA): TGCGCCAGCAGCCAAGGGGGCAGGAAAGGACAGGAAGCTTTCTTT. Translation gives CASSQGGRKGQEAFF.

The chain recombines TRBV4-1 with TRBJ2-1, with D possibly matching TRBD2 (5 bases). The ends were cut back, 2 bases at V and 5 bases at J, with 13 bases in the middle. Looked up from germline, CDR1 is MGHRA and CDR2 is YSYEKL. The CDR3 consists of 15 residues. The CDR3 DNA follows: TGCGCCAGCAGCCAAAGCGAGCGGCCCAACAATGAGCAGTTCTTC. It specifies CASSQSERPNNEQFF.

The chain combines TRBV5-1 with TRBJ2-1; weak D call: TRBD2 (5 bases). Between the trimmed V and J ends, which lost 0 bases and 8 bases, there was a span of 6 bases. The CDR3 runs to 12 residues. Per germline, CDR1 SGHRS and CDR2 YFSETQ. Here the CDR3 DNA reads TGCGCCAGCAGCTTGGGACTACATGAGCAGTTCTTC. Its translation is CASSLGLHEQFF. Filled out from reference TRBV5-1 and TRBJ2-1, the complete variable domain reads KAGVTQTPRYLIKTRGQQVTLSCSPISGHRSVSWYQQTPGQGLQFLFEYFSETQRNKGNFPGRFSGRQFSNSRSEMNVSTLELGDSALYLCASSLGLHEQFFGPGTRLTVL.

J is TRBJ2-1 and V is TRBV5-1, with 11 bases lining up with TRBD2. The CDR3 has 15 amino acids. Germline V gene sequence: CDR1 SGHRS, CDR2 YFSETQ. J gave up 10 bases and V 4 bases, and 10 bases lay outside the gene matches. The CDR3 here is CASSRLAGSPSEQFF. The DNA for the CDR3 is TGCGCCAGCAGCCGACTAGCGGGATCGCCCTCGGAGCAGTTCTTC.

As DNA, the CDR3 is TGTGCCAGCAGCCTCTCGACGGTGAACACCGGGGAGCTGTTTTTT. It yields the protein CASSLSTVNTGELFF. J is TRBJ2-2 and V is TRBV7-2; D unclear. Germline V CDR1 and CDR2: SGHTA, FQGNSA. Deletions cut 5 bases from V and 1 base from J, with 11 bases between. This CDR3 contains 15 residues.

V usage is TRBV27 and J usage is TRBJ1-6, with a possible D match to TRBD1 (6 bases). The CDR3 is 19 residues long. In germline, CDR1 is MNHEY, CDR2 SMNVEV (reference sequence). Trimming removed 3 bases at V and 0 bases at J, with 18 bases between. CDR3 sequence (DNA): TGTGCCAGCAGTTTGTTTTCCGGGGGGGCCTACTCCTATAATTCACCCCTCCACTTT. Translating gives CASSLFSGGAYSYNSPLHF.

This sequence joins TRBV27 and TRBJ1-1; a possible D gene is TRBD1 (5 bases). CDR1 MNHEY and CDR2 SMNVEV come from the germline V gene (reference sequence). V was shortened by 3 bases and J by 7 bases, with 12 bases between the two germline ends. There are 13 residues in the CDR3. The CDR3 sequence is CASSFREGGEAFF. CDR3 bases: TGTGCCAGCAGTTTCAGGGAGGGCGGTGAAGCTTTCTTT.

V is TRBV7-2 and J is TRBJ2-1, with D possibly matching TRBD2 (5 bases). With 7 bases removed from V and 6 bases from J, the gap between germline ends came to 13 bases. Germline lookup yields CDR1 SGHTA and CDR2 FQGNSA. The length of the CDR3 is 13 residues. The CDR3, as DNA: TGTGCCAGCACTTCGGCTAGCCGCAATGAGCAGTTCTTC. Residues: CASTSASRNEQFF.

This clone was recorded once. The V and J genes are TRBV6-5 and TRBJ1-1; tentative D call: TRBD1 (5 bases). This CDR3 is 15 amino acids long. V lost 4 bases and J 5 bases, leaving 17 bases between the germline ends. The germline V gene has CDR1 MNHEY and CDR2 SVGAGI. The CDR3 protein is CASSSETRRGTEAFF. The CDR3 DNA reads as TGTGCCAGCAGTTCAGAAACTCGAAGGGGAACTGAAGCTTTCTTT.

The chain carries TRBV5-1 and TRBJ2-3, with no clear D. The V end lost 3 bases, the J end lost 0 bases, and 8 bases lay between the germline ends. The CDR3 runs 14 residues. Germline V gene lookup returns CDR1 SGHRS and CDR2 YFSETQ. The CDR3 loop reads CASSSLTSTDTQYF. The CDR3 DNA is TGCGCCAGCAGCTCTTTAACTAGCACAGATACGCAGTATTTT.

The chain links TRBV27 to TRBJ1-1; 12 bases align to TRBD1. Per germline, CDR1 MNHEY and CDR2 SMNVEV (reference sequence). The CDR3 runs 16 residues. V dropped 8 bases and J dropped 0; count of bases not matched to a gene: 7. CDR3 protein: CASRWGTGGLNTEAFF. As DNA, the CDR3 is TGTGCCAGCCGTTGGGGGACAGGGGGCTTGAACACTGAAGCTTTCTTT.

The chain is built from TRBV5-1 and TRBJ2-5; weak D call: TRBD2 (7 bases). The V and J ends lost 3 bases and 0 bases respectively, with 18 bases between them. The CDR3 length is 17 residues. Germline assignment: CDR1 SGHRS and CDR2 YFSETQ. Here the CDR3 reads CASSSDLGGPHQETQYF. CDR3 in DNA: TGCGCCAGCAGCTCAGACCTCGGGGGGCCCCACCAAGAGACCCAGTACTTC.

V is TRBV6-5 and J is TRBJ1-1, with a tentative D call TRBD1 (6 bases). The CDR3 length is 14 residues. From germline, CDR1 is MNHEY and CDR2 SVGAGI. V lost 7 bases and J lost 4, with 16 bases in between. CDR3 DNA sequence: TGTGCCAGCACTAAGCTGGGGGCAGGCACTGAAGCTTTCTTT. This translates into CASTKLGAGTEAFF.

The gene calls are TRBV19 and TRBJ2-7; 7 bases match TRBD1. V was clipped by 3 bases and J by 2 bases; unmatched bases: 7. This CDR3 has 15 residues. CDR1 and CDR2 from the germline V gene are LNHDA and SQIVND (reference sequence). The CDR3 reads CASSIVGGAAYEQYF. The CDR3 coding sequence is TGTGCCAGTAGTATCGTAGGGGGCGCGGCCTACGAGCAGTACTTC.

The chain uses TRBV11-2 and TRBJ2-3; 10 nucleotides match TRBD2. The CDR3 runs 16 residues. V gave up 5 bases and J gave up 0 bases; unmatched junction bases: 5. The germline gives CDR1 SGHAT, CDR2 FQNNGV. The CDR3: CASSPIAGGSTDTQYF. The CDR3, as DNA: TGTGCCAGCAGCCCGATAGCGGGAGGCAGCACAGATACGCAGTATTTT.

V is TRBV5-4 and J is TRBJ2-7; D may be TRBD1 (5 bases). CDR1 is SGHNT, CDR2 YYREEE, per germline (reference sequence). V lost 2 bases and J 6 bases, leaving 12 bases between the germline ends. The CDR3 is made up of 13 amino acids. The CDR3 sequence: CASSLQDPPEQYF. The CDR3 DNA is TGTGCCAGCAGCTTACAGGATCCACCCGAGCAGTACTTC.

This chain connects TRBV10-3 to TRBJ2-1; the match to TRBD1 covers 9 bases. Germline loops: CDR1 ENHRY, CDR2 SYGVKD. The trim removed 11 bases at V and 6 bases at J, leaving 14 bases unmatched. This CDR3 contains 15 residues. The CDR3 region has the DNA TGTGCCTCAGAAACTACCGGGACAGGGAGCAATGAGCAGTTCTTC. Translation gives CASETTGTGSNEQFF.

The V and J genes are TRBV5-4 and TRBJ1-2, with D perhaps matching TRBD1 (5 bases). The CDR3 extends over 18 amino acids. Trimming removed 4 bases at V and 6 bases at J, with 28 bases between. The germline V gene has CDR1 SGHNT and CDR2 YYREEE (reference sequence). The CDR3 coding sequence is TGTGCCAGCAGCCGAGGGGCAATTGCAGGCCCGTTGGGGGATGGCTACACCTTC. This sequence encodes CASSRGAIAGPLGDGYTF.

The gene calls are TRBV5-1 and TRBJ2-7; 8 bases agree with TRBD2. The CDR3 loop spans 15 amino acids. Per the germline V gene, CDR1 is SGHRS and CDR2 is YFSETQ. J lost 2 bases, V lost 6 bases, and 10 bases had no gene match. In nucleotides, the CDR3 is TGCGCCAGCACCGAGAATAGCGGGATTACCTACGAGCAGTACTTC. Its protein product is CASTENSGITYEQYF. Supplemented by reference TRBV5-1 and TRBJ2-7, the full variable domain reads KAGVTQTPRYLIKTRGQQVTLSCSPISGHRSVSWYQQTPGQGLQFLFEYFSETQRNKGNFPGRFSGRQFSNSRSEMNVSTLELGDSALYLCASTENSGITYEQYFGPGTRLTVT.

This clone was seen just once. The CDR3 loop reads CATSRDPLVWTQRNTIYF. CDR3 sequence (DNA): TGTGCCACCAGCAGAGATCCTCTTGTTTGGACCCAGCGGAACACCATATATTTT. The rearrangement links TRBV15 to TRBJ1-3; no definite D call. Germline CDR1 and CDR2: LNHNV and YYDKDF (reference sequence). CDR3 length: 18 residues. V was pared by 0 bases and J by 7 bases, with 22 bases between. Full variable domain (outside the CDR3, taken from reference TRBV15 and TRBJ1-3): DAMVIQNPRYQVTQFGKPVTLSCSQTLNHNVMYWYQQKSSQAPKLLFHYYDKDFNNEADTPDNFQSRRPNTSFCFLDIRSPGLGDTAMYLCATSRDPLVWTQRNTIYFGEGSWLTVV.

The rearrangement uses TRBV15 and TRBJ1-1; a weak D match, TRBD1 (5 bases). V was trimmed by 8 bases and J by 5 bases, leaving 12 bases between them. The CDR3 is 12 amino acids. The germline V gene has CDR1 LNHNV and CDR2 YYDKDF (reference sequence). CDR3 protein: CATQGIWTEAFF. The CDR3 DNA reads TGTGCCACCCAGGGTATTTGGACTGAAGCTTTCTTT.